This T cell receptor beta chain comes out of a study of beta chain features in type 1 diabetes. Looking at the study overall: Analysis included 107,917,701 sorted cells drawn from all samples. Overall study results and limits: Shorter TCRB CDR3s, moderately but significantly so, were found in Type 1 diabetes patients in all four CD4+ subsets. Because the template was cDNA, high-expressing cells might be over-represented.

Reverse transcription of all isolated RNA meant that expressed TCRB transcripts were sequenced. The method was immunoSEQ multiplex PCR; TCRdb's version includes in-frame clones alone and lacks a portion of them. The data show about 240,000 clones, around 26% seen once. Note on this clone: Its cognate antigen is unknown.

Looked up from germline, CDR1 is SQVTM and CDR2 is ANQGSEA. V lost 2 bases and J lost 1, with 15 bases in between. The CDR3 contains 16 residues. The sample consisted of central memory CD4+ T cells from blood. The V and J genes are TRBV29-1 and TRBJ1-3; D may be TRBD1 (6 bases). This receptor was taken from a young man in good health. The CDR3 sequence: CSVEKGEISSGNTIYF. In DNA form, the CDR3 reads TGCAGCGTTGAAAAGGGGGAAATCTCTTCTGGAAACACCATATATTTT.